A single T cell receptor beta chain is shown here with its context. Its antigen is unidentified. The data were obtained in a study of chemoradiotherapy in HPV16-positive cancers. General study points: Candidate HPV-specific clones and E7-related TCR motifs grew in tumor during treatment. HPV-specific T cells were functionally defined from only two HPV16-positive patients.

The V gene end was trimmed by 0 bases and the J gene end by 3 bases; junction bases not matched to a gene: 2. This CDR3 has 14 amino acids. The germline gives CDR1 GTSNPN, CDR2 SVGIG (reference sequence). Samples were taken several times over chemoradiotherapy. Data came from immunoSEQ multiplex PCR; TCRdb stores just in-frame clones and leaves some out. Altogether around 14,000 clones are present, roughly 79% being singletons, with the ten largest covering roughly 9.6%. The sample here was taken from a patient who underwent chemoradiotherapy. This TCR was recovered from a human donor with HPV-associated anogenital cancer. V and J are TRBV30 and TRBJ1-3; 7 nucleotides agree with TRBD1. CDR3 sequence reads: CAWSVGTVGNTIYF. The CDR3 DNA reads TGTGCCTGGAGTGTTGGGACAGTTGGAAACACCATATATTTT.